These 29 T cell receptor beta chains originate from one sample sequenced in a study of T cells after yellow fever vaccination. From the 5' RACE reads, TCRdb called clonotypes with MiXCR, one entry per CDR3 protein. This sample has roughly 250,000 distinct CDR3 sequences, with over 10% found just once. The sequenced sample was CD4+ T cells sorted from PBMCs, obtained 45 days after the yellow fever booster vaccination. All receptors come from a man between 25 and 39 years old who received the YFV17D yellow fever vaccine.

This clonotype was found a few times. The gene calls are TRBV5-1 and TRBJ2-2; D is undetermined. The CDR3 consists of 14 residues. The ends were cut back, 4 bases at V and 0 bases at J, with 7 bases in the middle. CDR1 is SGHRS, CDR2 YFSETQ, per germline. In DNA, the CDR3 is TGCGCCAGCAGCATTGGAGCGAACACCGGGGAGCTGTTTTTT. It specifies CASSIGANTGELFF.

J is TRBJ2-2 and V is TRBV7-3; 10 bases fit TRBD2. The CDR3 spans 18 residues. CDR1 and CDR2 from the germline V gene are SGHTA and FQGTGA. V was clipped by 5 bases and J by 6 bases; unmatched bases: 15. The CDR3 sequence: CASSPIRTSGHSSGELFF. Here the CDR3 DNA reads TGTGCCAGCAGCCCGATTCGGACTAGCGGACATTCGTCCGGGGAGCTGTTTTTT.

This rearrangement joins TRBV29-1 to TRBJ2-3, with 11 positions matching TRBD2. From germline, CDR1 is SQVTM and CDR2 ANQGSEA. J was trimmed by 3 bases and V by 7 bases; bases with no gene match: 9. The CDR3 runs to 15 residues. The chain's CDR3 is CSGEVGLAVTDTQYF. CDR3 nucleotides: TGCAGCGGTGAGGTGGGACTAGCGGTGACAGATACGCAGTATTTT.

This clonotype occurred a few times. The junction departs from the called germline gene at one end, perhaps through a read error. The rearrangement joins TRBV12-3 or TRBV12-4 to TRBJ2-2; 11 bases are shared with TRBD2. The CDR3 has 15 amino acids. In nucleotides, the CDR3 is TGTGCCAGCAGTCTAGCGGGAGGAATCACCGGGGAGCTGTTTTTT. This translates into CASSLAGGITGELFF.

This clonotype has a handful of counts. The chain's CDR3 is CASSPSGWARAKNIQYF. The CDR3, as DNA: TGTGCCAGCAGTCCATCTGGCTGGGCGAGGGCCAAAAACATTCAGTACTTC. V is TRBV6-2 or TRBV6-3 and J is TRBJ2-4; D remains ambiguous. V lost 5 bases and J lost 1, with 18 bases in between. The CDR3 spans 17 residues. Per the germline V gene, CDR1 is MNHEY and CDR2 is SVGEGT.

This chain joins TRBV28 and TRBJ2-7, with D maybe TRBD1 (6 bases). V lost 6 bases, J lost 3 bases, and 18 bases lay in between. The CDR3 spans 15 residues. CDR1 is MDHEN and CDR2 is SYDVKM in the germline V gene. CDR3 in DNA: TGTGCCAGCAGCCGACAGGCCTACCCGTTCTACGAGCAGTACTTC. It codes for CASSRQAYPFYEQYF.

This clonotype came up a few times. This sequence joins TRBV25-1 and TRBJ2-4; 8 nucleotides match TRBD2. The CDR3 sequence is 14 residues long. From germline, CDR1 is MGHDK and CDR2 SYGVNS. Germline trimming cut 8 bases from V and 5 bases from J; bases unmatched to any gene: 8. CDR3 in amino acids: CASSRPGGENIQYF. The CDR3 nucleotides are TGTGCCAGCTCCAGGCCGGGAGGGGAAAACATTCAGTACTTC.

The chain links TRBV12-3 or TRBV12-4 to TRBJ1-5; D ambiguous. CDR3 size: 14 residues. V lost 3 bases and J lost 3, with 9 bases in between. The CDR3 is CASSFFGVNQPQHF. CDR3 nucleotides: TGTGCCAGCAGTTTTTTCGGGGTCAATCAGCCCCAGCATTTT.

This chain uses TRBV5-6 with TRBJ2-3; 7 bases align to TRBD2. The V gene end was trimmed by 1 base and the J gene end by 2 bases; junction bases not matched to a gene: 7. This CDR3 comprises 16 residues. Germline assignment: CDR1 SGHDT and CDR2 YYEEEE. The CDR3 protein is CASSLWASGNTDTQYF. The CDR3 nucleotides read TGTGCCAGCAGCTTGTGGGCTAGCGGAAACACAGATACGCAGTATTTT.

This clonotype was seen a few times. V gene TRBV18 combines with J gene TRBJ2-1, with D unclear. V gave up 3 bases and J gave up 5 bases, with 17 bases separating them. CDR3 size: 16 residues. From germline, CDR1 is KGHSH and CDR2 LQKENI. The CDR3 here is CASSPSGGWAHNEQFF. The CDR3 bases are TGTGCCAGCTCACCCTCTGGCGGCTGGGCTCACAATGAGCAGTTCTTC. The full variable domain, in which reference TRBV18 and TRBJ2-1 provide the parts outside the CDR3, is NAGVMQNPRHLVRRRGQEARLRCSPMKGHSHVYWYRQLPEEGLKFMVYLQKENIIDESGMPKERFSAEFPKEGPSILRIQQVVRGDSAAYFCASSPSGGWAHNEQFFGPGTRLTVL.

This clonotype was observed a few times. The V gene is TRBV5-1, the J gene TRBJ2-1; D possibly corresponds to TRBD2 (6 bases). V lost 4 bases and J lost 6, with 17 bases in between. Germline V gene lookup returns CDR1 SGHRS and CDR2 YFSETQ. The CDR3 runs 15 residues. Here the CDR3 reads CASSPLGSGPNEQFF. In DNA, the CDR3 is TGCGCCAGCAGCCCCCTGGGTAGCGGACCCAATGAGCAGTTCTTC.

The genes are TRBV21-1 and TRBJ2-3; whether TRBD2, the table's D call, matches the DNA was not checked. TRBV21-1 is classified as a pseudogene. CDR3 length: 16 residues. The CDR3 nucleotides are TGTGCCAGCACCCCGGGACTAGCGGGAGGTCTAGATACGCAGTATTTT. Translated, it gives CASTPGLAGGLDTQYF.

This clonotype was detected a few times. The rearrangement joins TRBV12-3 or TRBV12-4 to TRBJ1-1; tentatively, D is TRBD1 (6 bases). The CDR3 consists of 16 residues. V lost 4 bases and J 0 bases, leaving 15 bases between the germline ends. Written as DNA, the CDR3 is TGTGCCAGCAGTTGGGACACCCGGGGGGTGAACACTGAAGCTTTCTTT. This encodes CASSWDTRGVNTEAFF.

The gene calls are TRBV12-3 or TRBV12-4 and TRBJ2-5, with D perhaps given as TRBD1 or TRBD2 (6 bases each). The CDR3 consists of 15 residues. Trimming removed 7 bases at V and 4 bases at J, with 19 bases between. Here the CDR3 reads CASTPEGGSGETQYF. For the CDR3, the DNA is TGTGCCAGCACCCCAGAGGGGGGCTCAGGAGAGACCCAGTACTTC.

This clonotype has more than one count but fewer than ten. The chain employs TRBV4-3 and TRBJ2-7; tentative D call: TRBD1 (5 bases). Germline CDR1 is LGHNA and CDR2 is YSLEER. The CDR3 is 12 residues long. V lost 3 bases, J lost 5 bases, and 8 bases lay in between. CDR3 nucleotide sequence: TGCGCCAGCAGCCAGTGCAGGGACGAGCAGTACTTC. It is translated as CASSQCRDEQYF.

This clonotype has just one count. This chain connects TRBV5-5 to TRBJ2-6, with a weak D call TRBD2 (5 bases). CDR1 and CDR2 (germline): SGHKS, YYEKEE (reference sequence). V was cut by 4 bases and J by 4 bases, with 15 bases left in between. The CDR3 totals 16 residues. CDR3: CASSLGGQLGANVLTF. For the CDR3, the DNA is TGTGCCAGCAGCCTGGGCGGGCAGCTGGGGGCCAACGTCCTGACTTTC.

This chain uses TRBV5-1 with TRBJ2-3; D may be TRBD1 (5 bases). Germline values: CDR1 SGHRS, CDR2 YFSETQ. There are 15 residues in the CDR3. Trimming left V 6 bases short and J 0 bases short, with 14 bases between. This CDR3 is CASNSQGASTDTQYF. The CDR3 coding sequence is TGCGCCAGCAATTCTCAAGGGGCTAGCACAGATACGCAGTATTTT.

Comments on this clonotype: At one end, the junction sequence differs from germline, possibly due to a read error. V usage is TRBV7-7 and J usage is TRBJ2-5; the match to TRBD2 covers 12 bases. Germline CDR1 is SSHAT and CDR2 is FNYEAQ (reference sequence). The CDR3 consists of 16 residues. This chain's CDR3 is CASSVTTSGSGETQYF. DNA for the CDR3: TGTGCTAGCAGCGTTACGACTAGCGGGAGCGGAGAGACCCAGTACTTC.

The J gene is TRBJ2-1, the V gene TRBV20-1; 7 positions match TRBD1. From germline, CDR1 is DFQATT and CDR2 SNEGSKA (reference sequence). The CDR3 is made up of 14 amino acids. With 1 base clipped from V and 5 bases from J, the junction kept 5 bases outside the gene matches. The CDR3 here is CSARVGQEDNEQFF. The CDR3 DNA is TGCAGTGCTAGAGTTGGACAGGAGGACAATGAGCAGTTCTTC.

This chain uses TRBV20-1 with TRBJ1-1; D unclear. Per the germline V gene, CDR1 is DFQATT and CDR2 is SNEGSKA (reference sequence). The CDR3 length is 15 residues. V was clipped by 6 bases and J by 2 bases, with 19 bases between them. The CDR3 coding sequence is TGCAGTGCCAGCCGTCAATCAGGTCTAAACACTGAAGCTTTCTTT. Translated, it gives CSASRQSGLNTEAFF.

The V and J genes are TRBV4-2 and TRBJ2-2; 11 nucleotides match TRBD2. This CDR3 region has 17 residues. V lost 2 bases, J lost 4 bases, and 6 bases stayed unmatched. Germline V gene sequence: CDR1 LGHNA, CDR2 YNFKEQ. The DNA for the CDR3 is TGTGCCAGCAGCCAATCGGTGCTAGCGGGGGGCACCGGGGAGCTGTTTTTT. It encodes CASSQSVLAGGTGELFF.

This clonotype was detected only a few times. The chain employs TRBV15 and TRBJ2-3; 9 bases align to TRBD2. The V gene's germline CDR1 is LNHNV and CDR2 YYDKDF (reference sequence). Trimming cost V 4 bases and J 9 bases; bases outside gene matches: 5. This CDR3 contains 13 residues. This CDR3 is CATSTGTSMTQYF. Written as DNA, the CDR3 is TGTGCCACCAGCACCGGGACTAGCATGACGCAGTATTTT.

The chain combines TRBV20-1 with TRBJ2-3; TRBD1 or TRBD2 may be the D gene (5 bases each). V dropped 6 bases and J dropped 1 base, with 14 bases sitting between them. Germline CDR1 and CDR2: DFQATT and SNEGSKA (reference sequence). This CDR3 spans 14 amino acids. The CDR3 region is CSAAGTPGTDTQYF. The CDR3 coding sequence is TGCAGTGCCGCCGGGACCCCTGGCACAGATACGCAGTATTTT.

There are a few counts of this clonotype. The chain joins TRBV5-4 to TRBJ2-7, with D possibly being TRBD1 or TRBD2 (5 bases each). The CDR3 has 15 amino acids. V was clipped by 5 bases and J by 6 bases, with 21 bases between them. The germline V gene has CDR1 SGHNT and CDR2 YYREEE (reference sequence). CDR3 region: CASRDDMGVPSEQYF. The CDR3 DNA reads as TGTGCCAGCAGGGACGACATGGGGGTTCCCTCCGAGCAGTACTTC.

At least ten counts were recorded for this clonotype. The chain carries TRBV10-2 and TRBJ1-2, with 7 bases that match TRBD1. Germline values: CDR1 WSHSY, CDR2 SAAADI. The J segment lost 7 bases and the V segment lost 3 bases, leaving 8 bases of the junction unmatched. This CDR3 contains 14 residues. The CDR3 region has the DNA TGCGCCAGCAGTGAACGGGGACAGCCTGGTGGCTACACCTTC. Translation gives CASSERGQPGGYTF.

This clonotype was seen a few times. The genes are TRBV6-2 or TRBV6-3 and TRBJ2-5; 13 bases are shared with TRBD2. Trimming cost V 0 bases and J 4 bases; bases outside gene matches: 8. In germline, CDR1 is MNHEY, CDR2 SVGEGT. CDR3 length: 18 amino acids. The CDR3 DNA is TGTGCCAGCAGTTACTCCAGAGGACTAGCGGGAGTAGGAGAGACCCAGTACTTC. It encodes CASSYSRGLAGVGETQYF.

Many counts were recorded for this clonotype. The chain carries TRBV5-1 and TRBJ2-5; TRBD1 matches 7 bases. Trimming at V came to 2 bases and at J to 7 bases, leaving 5 bases not matched to a gene. Germline CDR1 reads SGHRS; CDR2 reads YFSETQ. The CDR3 is 13 amino acids. The CDR3 DNA reads TGCGCCAGCAGCTTTGACAGGGAAGGGACCCAGTACTTC. Amino acids: CASSFDREGTQYF.

The V call is TRBV7-2, the J call TRBJ1-1; 8 bases line up with TRBD1. This CDR3 is built from 15 residues. Germline assignment: CDR1 SGHTA and CDR2 FQGNSA. V was pared by 5 bases and J by 3 bases, with 8 bases of the junction left unmatched. The CDR3 sequence is CASSDYRGKYTEAFF. The CDR3 DNA reads as TGTGCCAGCAGCGATTACAGGGGGAAGTACACTGAAGCTTTCTTT.

Only a few counts were recorded for this clonotype. The rearrangement uses TRBV2 and TRBJ2-3; 7 nucleotides agree with TRBD2. The V gene end was trimmed by 6 bases and the J gene end by 6 bases; junction bases not matched to a gene: 9. Looked up from germline, CDR1 is SNHLY and CDR2 is FYNNEI. The CDR3 is 14 amino acids. The CDR3 nucleotides are TGTGCCAGCAGGCAGGCGGGAGATTTGGATACGCAGTATTTT. Encoded protein: CASRQAGDLDTQYF. Full variable domain (outside the CDR3, taken from reference TRBV2 and TRBJ2-3): EPEVTQTPSHQVTQMGQEVILRCVPISNHLYFYWYRQILGQKVEFLVSFYNNEISEKSEIFDDQFSVERPDGSNFTLKIRSTKLEDSAMYFCASRQAGDLDTQYFGPGTRLTVL.